These 11 T cell receptor beta chains were sequenced from one sample in a study of blood T cell repertoires in COVID-19. The table came from immunoSEQ multiplex PCR; TCRdb's copy has only in-frame clones and leaves some out. Seen here are some 42,000 clones, 89% observed once, and the top ten hold 0.3% to 0.5%. What was sequenced was peripheral blood. All receptors derive from a human donor in a cohort sampled during active COVID-19.

This clone has more than one count but fewer than ten. The chain couples TRBV2 to TRBJ2-7; 8 nucleotides agree with TRBD1. The CDR3 has 14 amino acids. Unmatched junction bases numbered 3, after V lost 3 bases and J lost 2 bases. CDR1 and CDR2 (germline): SNHLY, FYNNEI. CDR3 amino acids: CASSEMTGAYEQYF. The CDR3 DNA reads TGTGCCAGCAGTGAGATGACAGGGGCCTACGAGCAGTACTTC.

The V gene is TRBV5-6, the J gene TRBJ1-4; no reliable D call. The CDR3 loop spans 13 amino acids. CDR1 is SGHDT and CDR2 is YYEEEE in the germline V gene. The germline V and J ends were trimmed by 4 bases and 6 bases, with 10 bases remaining between them. As DNA, the CDR3 is TGTGCCAGCAGCGGCCCTTACGATGAAAAACTGTTTTTT. Translating it yields CASSGPYDEKLFF.

The V gene is TRBV19, the J gene TRBJ1-5; 9 nucleotides match TRBD1. Trimming cost V 3 bases and J 4 bases; bases outside gene matches: 10. The CDR3 is 17 residues long. The germline V gene encodes CDR1 LNHDA and CDR2 SQIVND (reference sequence). The CDR3 sequence is CASSMREDRGRNQPQHF. CDR3 nucleotide sequence: TGTGCCAGTAGTATGAGGGAAGACAGGGGGAGGAATCAGCCCCAGCATTTT.

V usage is TRBV19 and J usage is TRBJ1-2; 8 bases fit TRBD1. V dropped 5 bases and J dropped 6; count of bases not matched to a gene: 11. Germline-derived CDR1 and CDR2 are LNHDA and SQIVND (reference sequence). The CDR3 loop spans 15 amino acids. Here the CDR3 DNA reads TGTGCCAGTAGTTTGCGACAGGGGCCCCTAGATGGCTACACCTTC. Translation: CASSLRQGPLDGYTF.

The chain links TRBV6-2 or TRBV6-3 to TRBJ1-6, with D maybe TRBD1 (5 bases). This CDR3 has 16 amino acids. V shed 1 base and J shed 10 bases, with 17 bases lying between them. From germline, CDR1 is MNHEY and CDR2 SVGEGT. The CDR3 nucleotides are TGTGCCAGCAGTTACTTGGTCCGGGCAGGGAAGTCACCCCTCCACTTT. Residues: CASSYLVRAGKSPLHF.

Only one count was recorded for this clone. The chain combines TRBV19 with TRBJ1-5, with 12 bases aligning to TRBD1. This CDR3 has 16 residues. With V trimmed by 3 bases and J by 8 bases, 8 bases remained unmatched. The germline gives CDR1 LNHDA, CDR2 SQIVND (reference sequence). CDR3 sequence: CASSIPGTGGREPQHF. In DNA, the CDR3 is TGTGCCAGTAGTATCCCCGGGACAGGGGGCAGAGAGCCCCAGCATTTT.

The chain is built from TRBV11-2 and TRBJ2-4; TRBD1 matches 9 bases. The V gene's germline CDR1 is SGHAT and CDR2 FQNNGV. Trimming cost V 0 bases and J 8 bases; bases outside gene matches: 8. The CDR3 contains 16 residues. This CDR3 is CASSLESWDRVDIQYF. CDR3 nucleotide sequence: TGTGCCAGCAGCTTAGAGAGTTGGGACAGGGTCGACATTCAGTACTTC.

The chain links TRBV18 to TRBJ2-7, with 7 nucleotides matching TRBD1. This CDR3 is built from 16 residues. Per germline, CDR1 KGHSH and CDR2 LQKENI. J was trimmed by 3 bases and V by 6 bases; bases with no gene match: 14. CDR3 sequence (DNA): TGTGCCAGCTCGCAGGCAACGGGACAGACGTTCTACGAGCAGTACTTC. Protein: CASSQATGQTFYEQYF. Using reference TRBV18 and TRBJ2-7 for the parts outside the CDR3, the full variable domain is NAGVMQNPRHLVRRRGQEARLRCSPMKGHSHVYWYRQLPEEGLKFMVYLQKENIIDESGMPKERFSAEFPKEGPSILRIQQVVRGDSAAYFCASSQATGQTFYEQYFGPGTRLTVT.

J is TRBJ1-1 and V is TRBV19, with 8 nucleotides matching TRBD1. Germline-derived CDR1 and CDR2 are LNHDA and SQIVND (reference sequence). The CDR3 contains 12 residues. V dropped 6 bases and J dropped 5; count of bases not matched to a gene: 2. The chain's CDR3 is CASRTGVTEAFF. The CDR3 DNA follows: TGTGCCAGTAGGACAGGGGTTACTGAAGCTTTCTTT.

The CDR3 protein is CAKRLSESYEQYF. For the CDR3, the DNA is TGTGCCAAAAGACTATCAGAATCCTACGAGCAGTACTTC. The gene calls are TRBV2 and TRBJ2-7, with D possibly being TRBD2 (5 bases). This CDR3 contains 13 residues. The germline V and J ends were trimmed by 10 bases and 1 base, with 14 bases remaining between them. Germline CDR1 is SNHLY and CDR2 is FYNNEI.

The genes are TRBV19 and TRBJ2-7, with D possibly TRBD1 on 6 matching bases. CDR3 size: 14 residues. Trimming stripped 3 bases from V and 0 bases from J, with 9 bases between. The germline CDR1 and CDR2 sequences are LNHDA and SQIVND (reference sequence). The CDR3: CASSMAGVSYEQYF. Written as DNA, the CDR3 is TGTGCCAGTAGTATGGCAGGGGTCTCCTACGAGCAGTACTTC.